This T cell receptor (beta chain) was sequenced during a study of T cells after yellow fever vaccination. This clonotype was observed at least ten times. J lost 1 base, V lost 3 bases, and 5 bases had no gene match. CDR3 length: 15 residues. Germline V lookup: CDR1 SGDLS, CDR2 YYNGEE. In making TCR cDNA, 5'RACE template switching added a universal primer site and UMIs to it. TCRdb fed the 5' RACE reads into MiXCR, producing one record per CDR3 protein. Of over 300,000 distinct CDR3 sequences listed, less than 4.5% are singletons. The source material was PBMCs, sampled on the day of the yellow fever booster vaccination. This clonotype originated in a man aged 18 to 30 who received the YFV17D yellow fever vaccine. This chain uses TRBV9 with TRBJ2-5, with TRBD2 identical over 8 bases. The CDR3 is CASSGGLGSQETQYF. Written as DNA, the CDR3 is TGTGCCAGCAGCGGGGGACTAGGGAGCCAAGAGACCCAGTACTTC. Together with reference TRBV9 and TRBJ2-5, the CDR3 gives the full variable domain: DSGVTQTPKHLITATGQRVTLRCSPRSGDLSVYWYQQSLDQGLQFLIQYYNGEERAKGNILERFSAQQFPDLHSELNLSSLELGDSALYFCASSGGLGSQETQYFGPGTRLLVL.